This T cell receptor (beta chain) was documented in a study of resident and recirculating memory T cells in vitiligo. Sequenced by immunoSEQ multiplex PCR; TCRdb stores in-frame clones only, minus some. The table has 40,000 to 50,000 clones, 92% seen once. Per germline, CDR1 LGHNA and CDR2 YNFKEQ. With V trimmed by 6 bases and J by 6 bases, 6 bases remained unmatched. The CDR3 is 15 amino acids. Input material: blood. The chain combines TRBV4-2 with TRBJ2-1, with 12 bases that match TRBD2. This receptor was taken from a male donor with vitiligo. The CDR3 region has the DNA TGTGCCAGCAGAACCACTAGCGGGGGGTTCAATGAGCAGTTCTTC. Translation gives CASRTTSGGFNEQFF.